These 14 T cell receptor beta chains were all obtained from the same sample, sequenced in a study of early T cells in non-severe SARS-CoV-2 infection. Each CDR3 protein gets one entry after TCRdb re-called the 5' RACE reads with MiXCR. Here the sample spans tens of thousands of distinct CDR3 sequences, less than 15% being singletons. This specimen was whole blood, taken at baseline. Receptors were obtained from an adult who was a healthcare worker with PCR-confirmed SARS-CoV-2 infection or an uninfected control (not recorded which).

This clonotype was found a few times. The CDR3 nucleotides are TGTGCCAGCAGACGGACAGGAGGGAGAAACACCATATATTTT. It encodes CASRRTGGRNTIYF. V usage is TRBV12-3 or TRBV12-4 and J usage is TRBJ1-3, with TRBD1 matching 7 bases. Trimming at V came to 6 bases and at J to 5 bases, leaving 7 bases not matched to a gene. The CDR3 is 14 residues long.

This clonotype was seen at least ten times. J is TRBJ2-6 and V is TRBV19; D ambiguous. This CDR3 comprises 17 residues. Looked up from germline, CDR1 is LNHDA and CDR2 is SQIVND (reference sequence). Trimming removed 1 base from V and 0 bases from J, with 10 bases in between. The CDR3 protein is CASSIVRVNSGANVLTF. CDR3 nucleotide sequence: TGTGCCAGTAGTATAGTTCGAGTTAACTCTGGGGCCAACGTCCTGACTTTC.

The J gene is TRBJ2-3, the V gene TRBV6-5; D is unresolved. The length of the CDR3 is 13 residues. V gave up 6 bases and J gave up 4 bases, with 11 bases separating them. Germline V gene sequence: CDR1 MNHEY, CDR2 SVGAGI. CDR3 DNA: TGTGCCAGCAGCTTCCCGGGCCCAGATACGCAGTATTTT. Its translation is CASSFPGPDTQYF.

At least ten counts were recorded for this clonotype. The J gene is TRBJ1-6, the V gene TRBV6-6, with TRBD1 identical over 9 bases. V trimming: 2 bases; J trimming: 6 bases; junction bases outside the gene matches: 5. CDR1 and CDR2 (germline): MNHNY, SVGAGI (reference sequence). CDR3 length: 16 amino acids. The CDR3 region is CASSYLPGQGNSPLHF. Here the CDR3 DNA reads TGTGCCAGCAGTTACCTACCGGGACAGGGTAATTCACCCCTCCACTTT.

V and J are TRBV5-1 and TRBJ2-3; 8 bases align to TRBD1. The CDR3 loop spans 17 amino acids. V shed 2 bases and J 2 bases; nucleotides not matched to a gene: 10. CDR1 SGHRS and CDR2 YFSETQ come from the germline V gene. CDR3: CASSLSTGTGTTDTQYF. CDR3 bases: TGCGCCAGCAGCTTATCTACCGGGACAGGTACCACAGATACGCAGTATTTT.

Only a few counts were recorded for this clonotype. CDR3 protein: CSVKEGGFLYEQYF. CDR3 bases: TGCAGCGTTAAGGAAGGGGGCTTCCTGTACGAGCAGTACTTC. The chain couples TRBV29-1 to TRBJ2-7; 7 bases match TRBD1. V gave up 5 bases and J gave up 4 bases; unmatched junction bases: 11. This CDR3 contains 14 residues. Per germline, CDR1 SQVTM and CDR2 ANQGSEA.

The DNA for the CDR3 is TGTGCCAGCAGCTTGACCGGGGAGGCATCACCCCTCCACTTT. Amino acid sequence: CASSLTGEASPLHF. The chain employs TRBV7-3 and TRBJ1-6; D not certain. The V end was cut by 3 bases, the J end by 10 bases, with 13 bases between. Germline loops: CDR1 SGHTA, CDR2 FQGTGA. The CDR3 covers 14 residues.

The chain carries TRBV7-9 and TRBJ2-5; TRBD2 matches 9 bases. After removal of 5 bases from V and 4 bases from J, the junction contained 5 bases not matched to a gene. Germline assignment: CDR1 SEHNR and CDR2 FQNEAQ (reference sequence). The CDR3 contains 14 residues. The CDR3: CASSPASGVETQYF. The CDR3 DNA sequence: TGTGCCAGCAGCCCTGCTAGCGGGGTAGAGACCCAGTACTTC.

As to this clonotype: A read error may account for a junction end that differs from germline. The chain is built from TRBV2 and TRBJ2-7; 7 positions agree with TRBD1. CDR3 size: 12 residues. CDR1 and CDR2 from the germline V gene are SNHLY and FYNNEI. The CDR3, as DNA: TGTGTCAGCAGACACAGGGGACACGAGCAGTACTTC. This sequence encodes CVSRHRGHEQYF.

Ten or more counts support this clonotype. The chain joins TRBV28 to TRBJ2-7, with D perhaps matching TRBD2 (5 bases). The germline V gene has CDR1 MDHEN and CDR2 SYDVKM. The V end was cut by 5 bases, the J end by 2 bases, with 16 bases between. This CDR3 is 15 amino acids long. CDR3 loop: CASSLLSSGTYEQYF. The CDR3 region has the DNA TGTGCCAGCAGTCTTTTATCGTCCGGGACCTACGAGCAGTACTTC.

V usage is TRBV5-1 and J usage is TRBJ2-7; 9 bases map to TRBD1. The CDR3 totals 14 residues. Germline values: CDR1 SGHRS, CDR2 YFSETQ. V shed 4 bases, J shed 7 bases, and the junction held 9 bases outside the gene matches. The CDR3, as DNA: TGCGCCAGCAGCAAAATACAGGGGGCTGGGGAGCAGTACTTC. It yields the protein CASSKIQGAGEQYF.

V is TRBV28 and J is TRBJ2-7; possibly TRBD1 for D (6 bases). CDR3 length: 13 amino acids. Germline V gene lookup returns CDR1 MDHEN and CDR2 SYDVKM. Trimming took 3 bases from V and 4 from J, leaving 10 bases between them. The CDR3 region is CASSFNRDYEQYF. CDR3 DNA: TGTGCCAGCAGTTTTAACAGGGATTACGAGCAGTACTTC.

This clonotype was counted a few times. J is TRBJ1-2 and V is TRBV25-1, with D possibly being TRBD1 (6 bases). From germline, CDR1 is MGHDK and CDR2 SYGVNS. The CDR3 loop spans 14 amino acids. Between the trimmed V and J ends, which lost 8 bases and 6 bases, there was a span of 19 bases. The CDR3 protein is CASSTRGGADGYTF. The CDR3 nucleotides read TGTGCCAGCTCCACCCGAGGGGGGGCGGATGGCTACACCTTC.

The CDR3 sequence is CASSQEPSTVLAEQFF. In DNA form, the CDR3 reads TGTGCCAGCAGCCAAGAACCATCGACGGTCCTGGCTGAGCAGTTCTTC. The chain links TRBV3-2 to TRBJ2-1. TRBV3-2 is a listed pseudogene. This CDR3 is built from 16 residues.